What follows are 7 T cell receptor beta chains derived from one specimen sequenced in a study of OX40 agonist ivuxolimab in advanced cancers. Some clones are missing from TCRdb's copy, which holds only in-frame ones; the method was immunoSEQ multiplex PCR. This table holds some 130,000 clones, 90% found once. Source: CD4+ or CD8+ T cells sorted from blood, taken in a trial of the OX40 agonist ivuxolimab. All receptors derive from an adult with an advanced solid tumor such as melanoma, head and neck, liver or kidney cancer.

Comment on this clone: This sample includes further DNA sequences coding for the same CDR3. The CDR3 reads CASSSGQGVTEAFF. Written as DNA, the CDR3 is TGTGCCAGCAGTTCGGGACAGGGGGTTACTGAAGCTTTCTTT. The chain joins TRBV7-9 to TRBJ1-1; TRBD1 matches at 11 bases. Germline CDR1 SEHNR, CDR2 FQNEAQ (reference sequence). V gave up 6 bases and J gave up 5 bases; unmatched junction bases: 5. CDR3 length: 14 amino acids.

The chain recombines TRBV28 with TRBJ1-2; no definite D call. The CDR3 is 12 amino acids. Germline V CDR1 and CDR2: MDHEN, SYDVKM. The V end lost 5 bases, the J end lost 8 bases, and 12 bases lay between the germline ends. CDR3 residues: CASSNTDRGYTF. The DNA of the CDR3 is TGTGCCAGCAGTAACACGGACCGGGGCTACACCTTC.

The chain combines TRBV7-9 with TRBJ2-5; D possibly corresponds to TRBD2 (6 bases). Per germline, CDR1 SEHNR and CDR2 FQNEAQ (reference sequence). V dropped 2 bases and J dropped 4 bases, with 11 bases sitting between them. CDR3 length: 14 amino acids. The CDR3 coding sequence is TGTGCCAGCAGCTTATCGCAGGGAGGAGAGACCCAGTACTTC. Translated: CASSLSQGGETQYF.

The sample holds a few counts of this clone. The chain is built from TRBV7-8 and TRBJ2-7, with D tentatively TRBD1 or TRBD2 (6 bases each). From germline, CDR1 is SGHVS and CDR2 FQNEAQ. V was clipped by 5 bases and J by 2 bases, with 19 bases between them. This CDR3 has 16 amino acids. The CDR3 DNA follows: TGTGCCAGCAGCCGTCTGGGGGCAGCGGGCGCCTACGAGCAGTACTTC. Its protein is CASSRLGAAGAYEQYF.

The chain has TRBV4-1 and TRBJ2-1; 11 bases map to TRBD2. The CDR3 sequence is 19 residues long. From germline, CDR1 is MGHRA and CDR2 YSYEKL. V trimming: 3 bases; J trimming: 4 bases; junction bases outside the gene matches: 14. This CDR3 is CASSQASTTGTSGYNEQFF. The CDR3 DNA reads as TGCGCCAGCAGCCAGGCCTCAACAACCGGGACTAGCGGATACAATGAGCAGTTCTTC.

This clone has more than one count but fewer than ten. This chain joins TRBV7-2 and TRBJ1-2; a possible D gene is TRBD1 (5 bases). Germline CDR1 and CDR2: SGHTA and FQGNSA. Trimming removed 4 bases from V and 4 bases from J, with 13 bases in between. The CDR3 runs to 14 residues. The CDR3 sequence is CASSSGAGVYGYTF. The DNA for the CDR3 is TGTGCCAGCAGCTCCGGGGCCGGCGTCTATGGCTACACCTTC.

This chain uses TRBV19 with TRBJ1-4, with D maybe TRBD1 (6 bases). The ends were cut back, 5 bases at V and 5 bases at J, with 21 bases in the middle. This CDR3 has 17 amino acids. The germline gives CDR1 LNHDA, CDR2 SQIVND (reference sequence). The CDR3 DNA sequence: TGTGCCAGTAGTGCGTGGGGAACGGGACAAGAGAATGAAAAACTGTTTTTT. Translating gives CASSAWGTGQENEKLFF.